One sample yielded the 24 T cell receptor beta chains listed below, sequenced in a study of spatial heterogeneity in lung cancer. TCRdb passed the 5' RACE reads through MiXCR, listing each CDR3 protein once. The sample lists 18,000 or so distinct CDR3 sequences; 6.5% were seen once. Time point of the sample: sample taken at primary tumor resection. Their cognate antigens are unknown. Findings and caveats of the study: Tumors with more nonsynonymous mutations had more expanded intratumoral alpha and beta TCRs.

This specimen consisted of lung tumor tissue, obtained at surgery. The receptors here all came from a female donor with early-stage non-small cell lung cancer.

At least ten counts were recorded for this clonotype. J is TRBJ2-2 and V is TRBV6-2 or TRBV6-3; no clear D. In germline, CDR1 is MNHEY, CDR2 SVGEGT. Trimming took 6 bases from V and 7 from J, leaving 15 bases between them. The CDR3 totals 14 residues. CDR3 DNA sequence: TGTGCCAGCAGGGGATGGATGGGTAGCGGGGAGCTGTTTTTT. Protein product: CASRGWMGSGELFF.

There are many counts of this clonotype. CDR3 protein: CASSKRQGRRGYTF. CDR3 nucleotides: TGTGCCAGCAGCAAGAGACAGGGACGGCGCGGCTACACCTTC. The rearrangement joins TRBV21-1 to TRBJ1-2; the D call of TRBD1 is as the table states it, not checked on the DNA. TRBV21-1 is labeled a pseudogene. This CDR3 contains 14 residues.

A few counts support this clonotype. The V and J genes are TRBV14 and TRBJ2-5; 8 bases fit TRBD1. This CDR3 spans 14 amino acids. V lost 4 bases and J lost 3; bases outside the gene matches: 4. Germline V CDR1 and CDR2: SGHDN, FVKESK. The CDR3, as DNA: TGTGCCAGCAGCCCGGACAGGGCGGAAGAGACCCAGTACTTC. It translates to CASSPDRAEETQYF. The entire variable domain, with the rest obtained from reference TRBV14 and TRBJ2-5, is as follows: EAGVTQFPSHSVIEKGQTVTLRCDPISGHDNLYWYRRVMGKEIKFLLHFVKESKQDESGMPNNRFLAERTGGTYSTLKVQPAELEDSGVYFCASSPDRAEETQYFGPGTRLLVL.

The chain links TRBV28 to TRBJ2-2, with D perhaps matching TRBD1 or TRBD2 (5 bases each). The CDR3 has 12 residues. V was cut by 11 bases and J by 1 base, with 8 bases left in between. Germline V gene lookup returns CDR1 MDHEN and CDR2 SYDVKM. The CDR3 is CAGGENTGELFF. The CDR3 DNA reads TGTGCCGGGGGAGAGAACACCGGGGAGCTGTTTTTT.

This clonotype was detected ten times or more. The CDR3 sequence is CSARGGAYNEQFF. For the CDR3, the DNA is TGCAGTGCTAGAGGGGGCGCCTACAATGAGCAGTTCTTC. This chain joins TRBV20-1 and TRBJ2-1, with D perhaps TRBD1 (5 bases). This CDR3 comprises 13 residues. The germline V and J ends were trimmed by 1 base and 2 bases, with 6 bases remaining between them. Germline CDR1 reads DFQATT; CDR2 reads SNEGSKA (reference sequence).

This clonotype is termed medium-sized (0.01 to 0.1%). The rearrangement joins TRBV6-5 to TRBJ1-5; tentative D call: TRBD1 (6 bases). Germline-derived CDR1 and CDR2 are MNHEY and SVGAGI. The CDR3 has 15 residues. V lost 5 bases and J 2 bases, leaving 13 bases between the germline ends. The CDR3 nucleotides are TGTGCCAGCAGTCCGAAAGGGGGGGGCAATCAGCCCCAGCATTTT. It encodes CASSPKGGGNQPQHF.

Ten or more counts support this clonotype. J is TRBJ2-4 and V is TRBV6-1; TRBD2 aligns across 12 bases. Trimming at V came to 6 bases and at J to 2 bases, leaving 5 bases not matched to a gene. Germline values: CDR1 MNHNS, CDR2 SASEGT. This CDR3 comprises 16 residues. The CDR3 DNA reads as TGTGCCAGCAGCGAGACTAGCGGGAGTCCCAAAAACATTCAGTACTTC. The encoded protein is CASSETSGSPKNIQYF.

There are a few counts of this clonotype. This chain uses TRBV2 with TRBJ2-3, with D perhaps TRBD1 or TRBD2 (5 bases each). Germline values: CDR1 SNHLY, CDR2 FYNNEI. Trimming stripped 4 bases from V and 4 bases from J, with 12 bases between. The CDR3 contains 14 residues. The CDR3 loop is CASSVWGIPDTQYF. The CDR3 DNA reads TGTGCCAGCAGTGTGTGGGGGATCCCAGATACGCAGTATTTT.

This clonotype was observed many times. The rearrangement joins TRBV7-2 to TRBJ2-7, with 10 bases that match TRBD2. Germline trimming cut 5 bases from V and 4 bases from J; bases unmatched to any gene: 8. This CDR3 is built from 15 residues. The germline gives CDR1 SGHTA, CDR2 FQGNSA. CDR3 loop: CASSPAPSGSYEQYF. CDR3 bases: TGTGCCAGCAGCCCGGCCCCTAGCGGGAGTTACGAGCAGTACTTC.

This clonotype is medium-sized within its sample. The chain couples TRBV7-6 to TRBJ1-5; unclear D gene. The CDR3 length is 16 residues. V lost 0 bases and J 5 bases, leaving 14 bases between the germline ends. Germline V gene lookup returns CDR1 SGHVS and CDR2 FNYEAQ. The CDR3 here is CASSLAGHSADQPQHF. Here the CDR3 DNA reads TGTGCCAGCAGCTTAGCGGGTCATTCCGCCGATCAGCCCCAGCATTTT. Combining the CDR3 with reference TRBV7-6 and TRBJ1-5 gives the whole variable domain GAGVSQSPRYKVTKRGQDVALRCDPISGHVSLYWYRQALGQGPEFLTYFNYEAQQDKSGLPNDRFSAERPEGSISTLTIQRTEQRDSAMYRCASSLAGHSADQPQHFGDGTRLSIL.

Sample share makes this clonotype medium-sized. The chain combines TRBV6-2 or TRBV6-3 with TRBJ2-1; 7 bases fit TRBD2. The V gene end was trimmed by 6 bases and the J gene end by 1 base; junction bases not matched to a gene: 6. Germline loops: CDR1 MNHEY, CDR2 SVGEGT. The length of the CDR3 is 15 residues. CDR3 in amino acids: CASSPSGKSYNEQFF. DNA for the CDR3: TGTGCCAGCAGCCCGAGCGGGAAGTCCTACAATGAGCAGTTCTTC.

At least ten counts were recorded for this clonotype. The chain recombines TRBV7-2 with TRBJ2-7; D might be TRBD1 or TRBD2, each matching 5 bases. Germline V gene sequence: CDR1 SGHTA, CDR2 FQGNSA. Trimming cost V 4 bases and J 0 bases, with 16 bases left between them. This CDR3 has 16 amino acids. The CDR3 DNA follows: TGTGCCAGCAGCTCTAATTACCGGGACCACTCCTACGAGCAGTACTTC. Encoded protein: CASSSNYRDHSYEQYF.

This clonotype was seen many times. The chain's CDR3 is CASSESPSSGALYEQYF. For the CDR3, the DNA is TGTGCCAGCAGTGAGAGCCCTTCTAGCGGCGCCCTCTACGAGCAGTACTTC. The chain couples TRBV25-1 to TRBJ2-7; TRBD2 agrees at 7 bases. The CDR3 extends over 17 amino acids. V dropped 3 bases and J dropped 3; count of bases not matched to a gene: 14. The germline gives CDR1 MGHDK, CDR2 SYGVNS.

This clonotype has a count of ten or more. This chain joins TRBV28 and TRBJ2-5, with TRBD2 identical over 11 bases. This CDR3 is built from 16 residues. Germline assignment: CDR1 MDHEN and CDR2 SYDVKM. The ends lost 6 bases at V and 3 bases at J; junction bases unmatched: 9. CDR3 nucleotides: TGTGCCAGCAGCCCATGGTTAGCGGGAGGGAAAGAGACCCAGTACTTC. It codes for CASSPWLAGGKETQYF.

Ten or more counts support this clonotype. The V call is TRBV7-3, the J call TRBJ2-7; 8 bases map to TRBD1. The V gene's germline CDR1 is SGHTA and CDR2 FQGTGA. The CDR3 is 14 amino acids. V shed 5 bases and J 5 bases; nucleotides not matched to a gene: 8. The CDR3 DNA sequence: TGTGCCAGCAGCCGTGACAGGGGTGGCCACGAGCAGTACTTC. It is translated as CASSRDRGGHEQYF.

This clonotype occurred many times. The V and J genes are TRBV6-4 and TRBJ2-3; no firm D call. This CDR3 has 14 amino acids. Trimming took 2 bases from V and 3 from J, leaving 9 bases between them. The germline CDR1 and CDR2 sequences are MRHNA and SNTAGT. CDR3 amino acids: CASSDGEETDTQYF. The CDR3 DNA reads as TGTGCCAGCAGTGACGGAGAGGAGACAGATACGCAGTATTTT.

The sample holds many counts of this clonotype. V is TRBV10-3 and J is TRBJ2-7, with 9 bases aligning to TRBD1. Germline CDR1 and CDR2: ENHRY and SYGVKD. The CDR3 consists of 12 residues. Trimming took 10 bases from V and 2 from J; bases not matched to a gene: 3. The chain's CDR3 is CATGTGTYEQYF. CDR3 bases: TGTGCCACCGGGACAGGGACCTACGAGCAGTACTTC.

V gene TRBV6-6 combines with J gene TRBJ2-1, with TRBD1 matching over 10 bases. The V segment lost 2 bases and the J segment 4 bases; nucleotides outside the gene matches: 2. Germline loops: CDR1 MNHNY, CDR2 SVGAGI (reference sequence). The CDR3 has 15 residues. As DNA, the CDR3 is TGTGCCAGCAGTTACCTGGGACAGGGGTACAATGAGCAGTTCTTC. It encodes CASSYLGQGYNEQFF.

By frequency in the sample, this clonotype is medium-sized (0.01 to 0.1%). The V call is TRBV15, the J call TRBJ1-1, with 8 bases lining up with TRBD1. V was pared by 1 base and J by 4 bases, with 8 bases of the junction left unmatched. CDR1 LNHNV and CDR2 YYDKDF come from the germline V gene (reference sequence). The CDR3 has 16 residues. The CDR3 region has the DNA TGTGCCACCAGCAGAGTCGACAGGGGTTGGGGCACTGAAGCTTTCTTT. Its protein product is CATSRVDRGWGTEAFF.

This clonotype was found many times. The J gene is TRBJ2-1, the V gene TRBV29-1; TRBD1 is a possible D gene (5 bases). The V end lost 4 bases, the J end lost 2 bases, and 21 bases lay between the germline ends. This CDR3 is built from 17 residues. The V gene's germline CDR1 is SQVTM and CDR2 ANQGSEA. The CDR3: CSVVGRKGPTTYNEQFF. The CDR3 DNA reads TGCAGCGTTGTTGGTAGAAAGGGGCCCACGACCTACAATGAGCAGTTCTTC.

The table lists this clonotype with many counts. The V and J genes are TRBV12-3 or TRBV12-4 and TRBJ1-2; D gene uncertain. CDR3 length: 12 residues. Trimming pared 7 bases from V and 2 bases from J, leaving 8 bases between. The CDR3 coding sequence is TGTGCCAGCAATGTCGGGAACTATGGCTACACCTTC. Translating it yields CASNVGNYGYTF.

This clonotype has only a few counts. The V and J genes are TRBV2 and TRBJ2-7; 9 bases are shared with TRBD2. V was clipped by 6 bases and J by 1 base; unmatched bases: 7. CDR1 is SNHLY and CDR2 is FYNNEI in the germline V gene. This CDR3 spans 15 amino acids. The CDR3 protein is CASRAGTSRSYEQYF. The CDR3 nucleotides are TGTGCCAGCAGAGCCGGGACTAGCCGTTCCTACGAGCAGTACTTC.

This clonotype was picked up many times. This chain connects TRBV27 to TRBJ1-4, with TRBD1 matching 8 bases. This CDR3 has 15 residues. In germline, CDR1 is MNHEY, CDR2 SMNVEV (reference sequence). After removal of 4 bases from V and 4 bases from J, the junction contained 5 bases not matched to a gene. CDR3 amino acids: CASSSPGQVNEKLFF. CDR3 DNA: TGTGCCAGCAGTTCACCGGGACAGGTTAATGAAAAACTGTTTTTT.

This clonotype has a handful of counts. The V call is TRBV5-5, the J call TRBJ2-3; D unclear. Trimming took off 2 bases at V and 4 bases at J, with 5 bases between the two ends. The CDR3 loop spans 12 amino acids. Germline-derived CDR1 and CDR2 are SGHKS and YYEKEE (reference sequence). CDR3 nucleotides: TGTGCCAGCAGCTTTTTCGCAGATACGCAGTATTTT. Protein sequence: CASSFFADTQYF.